These T cell receptor beta chains were read from a single sample in a study of blood T cell repertoires in COVID-19. TCRdb's table, derived via immunoSEQ multiplex PCR, lists solely in-frame clones and lacks some. The table lists some 320,000 clones, 85% of them singletons, with approximately 1.9% in the top ten. The sequencing sample was made of PBMCs or T cells enriched from blood (not recorded which). These receptors were taken from a young woman who had been exposed to COVID-19. Each CDR3 is given with its conserved first and last residue. The order of the fields is clone size, D gene, J gene, V gene, CDR3 DNA, CDR3 protein. A D gene is named only where the DNA matches it firmly. Only part of the rows carry a size: once, few, many, or a class if the clone is expanded.

NA,TRBD2,TRBJ2-2,TRBV18,TGTGCCAGCTCACCAACAACTAGCGCTGAGGGCACCGGGGAGCTGTTTTTT,CASSPTTSAEGTGELFF
NA,TRBD1,TRBJ1-2,TRBV7-2,TGTGCCAGCAGACGGGGACAGGGGGAGGGCTACACCTTC,CASRRGQGEGYTF
NA,NA,TRBJ2-7,TRBV28,TGTGCCAGCAGGGCGGCCTACGAGCAGTACTTC,CASRAAYEQYF
few,NA,TRBJ1-2,TRBV7-2,TGTGCCAGCAGCTTAGCCGGAGCGAGAGGATCCGATGGCTACACCTTC,CASSLAGARGSDGYTF
NA,NA,TRBJ2-5,TRBV6-5,TGTGCCAGCAGACCTGACAGGCAAAGACAAGAGACCCAGTACTTC,CASRPDRQRQETQYF
NA,NA,TRBJ1-3,TRBV7-8,TGTGCCAGCAGCTTATTCGGGGAAAGTTCCTCTGGAAACACCATATATTTT,CASSLFGESSSGNTIYF
NA,NA,TRBJ2-2,TRBV2,TGTGCCAGCAGTGAAAGGGCGGTGACTACGGGGGAGCTGTTTTTT,CASSERAVTTGELFF
NA,NA,TRBJ2-5,TRBV3-1/TRBV3-2,TGTGCCAGCAGCCAGGGCCTCACAGGGAGCGGCGAGACCCAGTACTTC,CASSQGLTGSGETQYF
NA,NA,TRBJ2-4,TRBV25-1,TGTGCCAGCAGTGAATTTAAAAGCGCTCTTGGGAAAAACATTCAGTACTTC,CASSEFKSALGKNIQYF
NA,NA,TRBJ1-6,TRBV24-1,TGTGCCACCAGTGATTCTACAGTGGCGAATTCACCCCTCCACTTT,CATSDSTVANSPLHF
NA,TRBD1,TRBJ2-1,TRBV5-1,TGCGCCAGCAGCTGGACAGGGATGGTAGTCTTC,CASSWTGMVVF
NA,TRBD2,TRBJ2-7,TRBV6-5,TGTGCCAGCAGTCCTAGCGGGGGGGACGAGCAGTACTTC,CASSPSGGDEQYF
NA,NA,TRBJ2-2,TRBV9,TGTGCCAGCGTTAGTGGACTATACCCTACCGGGGAGCTGTTTTTT,CASVSGLYPTGELFF
NA,NA,TRBJ1-5,TRBV6-5,TGTGCCAGCAGCCCAGGGCCCGATCAGCCCCAGCATTTT,CASSPGPDQPQHF
NA,NA,TRBJ1-2,TRBV10-2,TGCGCCACCCAGACCCGGGGGTATGGCTACACCTTC,CATQTRGYGYTF
NA,NA,TRBJ2-1,TRBV19,TGTGCCAGTAGTACGTGGCAGGCTGCCAACAATGAGCAGTTCTTC,CASSTWQAANNEQFF
NA,NA,TRBJ1-1,TRBV6-2/TRBV6-3,TGTGCCAGCAGTTACTCGTCCGTGAACACTGAAGCTTTCTTT,CASSYSSVNTEAFF
NA,TRBD1,TRBJ1-1,TRBV6-6,TGTGCCAGCAGTTACCCCGACAGGGGTCGGGCTTTCTTT,CASSYPDRGRAFF
NA,TRBD1,TRBJ1-6,TRBV28,TGTGCCAGCAGTTTAAGGACAGGGGTGAGTAATTCACCCCTCCACTTT,CASSLRTGVSNSPLHF
once,NA,TRBJ2-3,TRBV12-1,TGTGCCACAGTTTCAAGTCTGAATACGCAGTATTTT,CATVSSLNTQYF
NA,NA,TRBJ1-3,TRBV28,TGTGCCAGCAAGGGTGCGGGCTCTGGAAACACCATATATTTT,CASKGAGSGNTIYF
NA,TRBD2,TRBJ2-7,TRBV7-8,TGTGCCAGCAGCTTAGAGGGGACTAGCGTGACGAGGGAGCAGTACTTC,CASSLEGTSVTREQYF
NA,NA,TRBJ2-7,TRBV7-2,TGTGCCAGCAGCCTCCGGGGGAACTACGAGCAGTACTTC,CASSLRGNYEQYF
NA,TRBD1,TRBJ1-5,TRBV19,TGTGCCAGTAGTCCTCTAACAGGGGTCCACGGGCCCCAGCATTTT,CASSPLTGVHGPQHF
NA,TRBD1,TRBJ2-2,TRBV28,TGTGCCAGCAGGGGACAGGGGAACACCGGGGAGCTGTTTTTT,CASRGQGNTGELFF
NA,NA,TRBJ1-5,TRBV12-3/TRBV12-4,TGTGCCAGCAGCTTCACAGGGATCCAGCATTTT,CASSFTGIQHF
NA,TRBD1,TRBJ1-5,TRBV5-1,TGCGCCAGCAGCTTCCTACCGGGACAGGATCAGCCCCAGCATTTT,CASSFLPGQDQPQHF
NA,NA,TRBJ2-6,TRBV30,TGTGCCTGGAGCCCAGGAGTCCTGACTTTC,CAWSPGVLTF
NA,TRBD1,TRBJ1-2,TRBV7-2,TGTGCCAGCAGCGTCGCAGGGGGCTCTGGCTACACCTTC,CASSVAGGSGYTF
NA,TRBD1,TRBJ2-1,TRBV25-1,TGTGCCAGCAGTGCCTGGACAGGGGAATACAATGAGCAGTTCTTC,CASSAWTGEYNEQFF
NA,TRBD2,TRBJ2-7,TRBV11-2,TGTGCCAGCAGCCGAATTACCGGGACTAGGAAGGCCTACGAGCAGTACTTC,CASSRITGTRKAYEQYF
NA,TRBD2,TRBJ2-3,TRBV5-8,TGTGCCAGCAGCCGGGGGGGCGCAAGCACAGATACGCAGTATTTT,CASSRGGASTDTQYF
NA,NA,TRBJ1-1,TRBV4-2,TGTGCCAGCAGCCAAGAGCTACAGGGCAAAACTGAAGCTTTCTTT,CASSQELQGKTEAFF
NA,NA,TRBJ1-1,TRBV2,TGTGCCAGCAGTGAAGTTCAGGGTCTAACTGAAGCTTTCTTT,CASSEVQGLTEAFF
NA,TRBD2,TRBJ2-2,TRBV5-4,TGTGCCAGCAGTCTAGCGGGAGTTATCGGGGAGCTGTTTTTT,CASSLAGVIGELFF
NA,NA,TRBJ2-3,TRBV10-2,TGCGCCAGCAGGAAGGGGGGGTTCAGCACAGATACGCAGTATTTT,CASRKGGFSTDTQYF
NA,TRBD1,TRBJ2-2,TRBV27,TGTGCCAGCAGTGGGACAGTGAACACCGGGGAGCTGTTTTTT,CASSGTVNTGELFF
once,TRBD1,TRBJ1-2,TRBV10-3,TGTGCCATCCCGAAGGTCAACAGGGGCAACTATGGCTACACCTTC,CAIPKVNRGNYGYTF
once,TRBD1,TRBJ1-1,TRBV3-1/TRBV3-2,TGTGCCAGCAGCCTTACAGGGGGTGATGAAGCTTTCTTT,CASSLTGGDEAFF
once,NA,TRBJ2-2,TRBV30,TGTGCCTGGAGTCACAGGGACGCCGGGGAGCTGTTTTTT,CAWSHRDAGELFF
NA,NA,TRBJ2-7,TRBV2,TGTGCCAGCGGGCCGGGACTGCCCTACGAGCAGTACTTC,CASGPGLPYEQYF
NA,NA,TRBJ2-6,TRBV5-6,TGTGCCAGCAGCTTGGACAGGCGTTTAGGGGCCAACGTCCTGACTTTC,CASSLDRRLGANVLTF
NA,NA,TRBJ2-3,TRBV2,TGTGCCAGCAGTGGATGGCCAGATACGCAGTATTTT,CASSGWPDTQYF
NA,TRBD2,TRBJ2-2,TRBV11-3,TGTGCCAGCAGCTCATTAACTAGCGGGAGGGCCAGGGGGGAGCTGTTTTTT,CASSSLTSGRARGELFF
NA,TRBD2,TRBJ2-3,TRBV5-1,TGCGCCAGCAGCTTGGAAGGGGCCCGTAGCGGGAGAGGTGGGGATACGCAGTATTTT,CASSLEGARSGRGGDTQYF
once,TRBD1,TRBJ1-1,TRBV7-9,TGTGCCAGCAGCGTAGCGGTCGGGACAGCCACTGAAGCTTTCTTT,CASSVAVGTATEAFF
NA,NA,TRBJ1-1,TRBV5-1,TGCGCCAGCAGCCCTGGACAAGGCGGCGGGAAAGCTTTCTTT,CASSPGQGGGKAFF
NA,NA,TRBJ1-1,TRBV7-3,TGTGCCAGCAGCCTTTCCGGGGGGACTGAAGCTTTCTTT,CASSLSGGTEAFF
NA,NA,TRBJ1-2,TRBV30,TGTGCCTGGGGGAAGTACAGGGATGGCTACACCTTC,CAWGKYRDGYTF
few,NA,TRBJ1-5,TRBV5-5,TGTGCCAGCAGCGCTCAGGGATACCAGCCCCAGCATTTT,CASSAQGYQPQHF
NA,NA,TRBJ2-7,TRBV3-1/TRBV3-2,TGTGCCAGCAGCCAAGTTAGTGGGACAAAAGGAATTGGCGAGCAGTACTTC,CASSQVSGTKGIGEQYF